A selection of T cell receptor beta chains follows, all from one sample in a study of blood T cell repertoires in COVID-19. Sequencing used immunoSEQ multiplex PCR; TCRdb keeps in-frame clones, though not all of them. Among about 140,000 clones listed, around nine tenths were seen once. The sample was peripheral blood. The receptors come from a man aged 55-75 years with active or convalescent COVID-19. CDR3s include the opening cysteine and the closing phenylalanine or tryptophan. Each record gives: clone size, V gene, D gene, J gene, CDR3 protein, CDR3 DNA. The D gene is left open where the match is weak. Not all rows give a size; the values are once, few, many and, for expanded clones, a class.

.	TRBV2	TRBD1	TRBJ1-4	CASRGQGTINEKLFF	TGTGCCAGCAGAGGACAGGGGACTATTAATGAAAAACTGTTTTTT
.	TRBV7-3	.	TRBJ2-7	CASSLSGGPGEQYF	TGTGCCAGCAGCTTATCCGGAGGGCCGGGGGAGCAGTACTTC
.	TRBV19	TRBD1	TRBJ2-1	CASSTDRGRLDEQFF	TGTGCCAGTAGTACAGACAGGGGGCGGTTGGATGAGCAGTTCTTC
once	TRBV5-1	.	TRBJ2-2	CASSPGHHANTGELFF	TGCGCCAGCAGCCCGGGACACCACGCGAACACCGGGGAGCTGTTTTTT
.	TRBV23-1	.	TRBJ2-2	CASSQLGAACKFF	TGCGCCAGCAGTCAATTGGGGGCGGCTTGCAAGTTTTTT
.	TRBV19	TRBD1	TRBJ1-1	CASSKTGGTGTEAFF	TGTGCCAGTAGTAAAACAGGGGGCACAGGCACTGAAGCTTTCTTT
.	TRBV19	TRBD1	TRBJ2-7	CASRKAGTGPPYEQYF	TGTGCCAGTAGGAAAGCTGGGACAGGGCCTCCCTACGAGCAGTACTTC
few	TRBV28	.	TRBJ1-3	CASSPPTGISGNTIYF	TGTGCCAGCAGTCCACCGACAGGCATCTCTGGAAACACCATATATTTT
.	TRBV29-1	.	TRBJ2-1	CSVDARVTNEQFF	TGCAGCGTTGATGCCAGGGTTACCAATGAGCAGTTCTTC
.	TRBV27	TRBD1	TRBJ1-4	CASSQGATNEKLFF	TGTGCCAGCAGTCAGGGGGCGACTAATGAAAAACTGTTTTTT
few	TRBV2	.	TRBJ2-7	CASSGTGYEQYF	TGTGCCAGCAGTGGAACAGGTTACGAGCAGTACTTC
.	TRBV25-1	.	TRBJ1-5	CASSANGAQQPQHF	TGTGCCAGCAGTGCCAATGGGGCTCAACAGCCCCAGCATTTT
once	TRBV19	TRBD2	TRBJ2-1	CASSNSGNSYNEQFF	TGTGCCAGTAGTAATAGCGGGAACTCCTACAATGAGCAGTTCTTC
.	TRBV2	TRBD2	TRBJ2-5	CASSEALGRAETQYF	TGTGCCAGCAGTGAAGCCCTAGGGAGGGCAGAGACCCAGTACTTC
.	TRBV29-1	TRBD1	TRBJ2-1	CSVSGQGGYVDEQFF	TGCAGCGTCTCGGGACAGGGTGGGTACGTGGATGAGCAGTTCTTC
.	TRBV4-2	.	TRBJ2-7	CASSQDWKQDEQYF	TGTGCCAGCAGCCAAGATTGGAAACAGGACGAGCAGTACTTC
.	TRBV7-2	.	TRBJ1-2	CASSLESANYGYTF	TGTGCCAGCAGCTTAGAATCCGCTAACTATGGCTACACCTTC
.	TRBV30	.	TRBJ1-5	CAWSVRGNQPQHF	TGTGCCTGGAGTGTTAGGGGGAATCAGCCCCAGCATTTT
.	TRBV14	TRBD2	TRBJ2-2	CASSRRTSGRALLAGELFF	TGTGCCAGCAGCCGACGGACTAGCGGGAGGGCCCTCCTGGCCGGGGAGCTGTTTTTT
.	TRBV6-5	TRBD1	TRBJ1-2	CAVSGGSYGYTF	TGTGCCGTTTCAGGGGGCAGCTATGGCTACACCTTC
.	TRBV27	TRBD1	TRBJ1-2	CASSHRTGNGYTF	TGTGCCAGCAGTCACCGGACAGGGAATGGCTACACCTTC
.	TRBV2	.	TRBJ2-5	CASSLTTGKETQYF	TGTGCCAGCAGCCTGACTACGGGAAAAGAGACCCAGTACTTC
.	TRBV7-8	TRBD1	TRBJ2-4	CASSSQGARAKNIQYF	TGTGCCAGCAGCTCCCAGGGGGCCAGAGCCAAAAACATTCAGTACTTC
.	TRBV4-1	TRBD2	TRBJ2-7	CASSQDTRLAEQYF	TGCGCCAGCAGCCAAGATACCCGACTAGCCGAGCAGTACTTC
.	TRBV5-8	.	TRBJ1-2	CASSRGGAYGYTF	TGTGCCAGCAGCCGCGGGGGGGCCTATGGCTACACCTTC
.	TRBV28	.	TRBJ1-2	CASSLNQASPPYGYTF	TGTGCCAGCAGTTTAAATCAAGCCTCCCCCCCATATGGCTACACCTTC
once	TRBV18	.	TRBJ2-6	CASSPSRTDSSGANVLTF	TGTGCCAGCTCACCATCTAGGACAGATAGCTCTGGGGCCAACGTCCTGACTTTC
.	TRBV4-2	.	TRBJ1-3	CASSQDLTGGSGNTIYF	TGTGCCAGCAGCCAAGATTTGACGGGTGGCTCTGGAAACACCATATATTTT
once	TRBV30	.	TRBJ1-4	CAWSEVYRTDRNEKLFF	TGTGCCTGGAGTGAGGTTTATAGGACAGACCGTAATGAAAAACTGTTTTTT
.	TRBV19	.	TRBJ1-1	CASSIRGNTEAFF	TGTGCCAGTAGTATACGAGGGAACACTGAAGCTTTCTTT
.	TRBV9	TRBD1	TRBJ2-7	CASSVGGQGRTYEQYF	TGTGCCAGCAGCGTAGGGGGACAGGGGCGCACCTACGAGCAGTACTTC
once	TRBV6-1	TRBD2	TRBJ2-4	CASIDPGLASAKNIQYF	TGTGCCAGCATTGACCCGGGACTAGCATCAGCCAAAAACATTCAGTACTTC
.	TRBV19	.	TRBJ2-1	CASSIVAGSYNEQFF	TGTGCCAGTAGTATAGTGGCGGGTTCCTACAATGAGCAGTTCTTC
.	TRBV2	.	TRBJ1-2	CASSGTGYGYTF	TGTGCCAGCAGTGGTACAGGGTATGGCTACACCTTC
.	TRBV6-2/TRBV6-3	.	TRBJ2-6	CASSSRVSGANVLTF	TGTGCCAGCAGTTCCAGGGTCTCTGGGGCCAACGTCCTGACTTTC
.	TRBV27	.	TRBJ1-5	CASSAPGGNQPQHF	TGTGCCAGCAGTGCCCCGGGGGGCAATCAGCCCCAGCATTTT
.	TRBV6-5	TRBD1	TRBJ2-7	CASSYTGTGYEQYF	TGTGCCAGCAGTTACACCGGGACAGGGTACGAGCAGTACTTC
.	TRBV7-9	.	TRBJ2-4	CASSLGSRGIQYF	TGTGCCAGCAGCTTAGGTTCGCGGGGCATTCAGTACTTC
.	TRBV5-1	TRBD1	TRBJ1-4	CASSLTGANEKLFF	TGCGCCAGCAGCTTGACAGGGGCTAATGAAAAACTGTTTTTT
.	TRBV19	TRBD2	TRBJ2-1	CASSIITSGSWNEQFF	TGTGCCAGTAGTATAATTACTAGCGGGAGTTGGAATGAGCAGTTCTTC
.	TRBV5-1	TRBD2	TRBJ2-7	CASSLTAGTYEQYF	TGCGCCAGCAGCTTGACAGCGGGAACCTACGAGCAGTACTTC
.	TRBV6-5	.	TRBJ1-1	CASSPATGRTEAFF	TGTGCCAGCAGCCCAGCCACAGGGCGCACTGAAGCTTTCTTT
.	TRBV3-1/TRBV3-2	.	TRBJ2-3	CASSQEGAGGTDTQYF	TGTGCCAGCAGCCAAGAGGGGGCGGGAGGCACAGATACGCAGTATTTT
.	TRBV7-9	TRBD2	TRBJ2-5	CASSLTSGRETQYF	TGTGCCAGCAGCCTGACTAGCGGGAGAGAGACCCAGTACTTC
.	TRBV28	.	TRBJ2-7	CASSFPGIKDEQYF	TGTGCCAGCAGTTTCCCGGGAATCAAGGACGAGCAGTACTTC
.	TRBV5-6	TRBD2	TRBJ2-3	CASSFLAGLGTDTQYF	TGTGCCAGCAGCTTCTTAGCGGGCCTAGGCACAGATACGCAGTATTTT
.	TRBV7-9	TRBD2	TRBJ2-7	CASSQMTSGKGEQYF	TGTGCCAGCAGCCAAATGACTAGCGGGAAAGGCGAGCAGTACTTC
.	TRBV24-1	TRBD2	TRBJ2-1	CATSDLSTGGHNEQFF	TGTGCCACCAGTGATTTAAGTACGGGGGGGCACAATGAGCAGTTCTTC
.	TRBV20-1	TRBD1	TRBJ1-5	CSASLFGQGNQPQHF	TGCAGTGCTAGTTTGTTTGGACAGGGCAATCAGCCCCAGCATTTT
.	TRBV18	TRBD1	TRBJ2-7	CASSLALTGRYYEQYF	TGTGCCAGCTCACTCGCTCTGACAGGGCGATATTACGAGCAGTACTTC
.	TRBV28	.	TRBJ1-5	CASSFTRGSNQPQHF	TGTGCCAGCAGTTTCACCCGAGGGAGCAATCAGCCCCAGCATTTT
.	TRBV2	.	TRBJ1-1	CASGKGRGQTEAFF	TGTGCCAGCGGGAAGGGGAGGGGCCAGACTGAAGCTTTCTTT
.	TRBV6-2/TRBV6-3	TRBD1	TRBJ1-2	CASSSWGETGANYGYTF	TGTGCCAGCAGTTCTTGGGGAGAGACAGGGGCGAACTATGGCTACACCTTC
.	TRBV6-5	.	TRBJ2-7	CASSSTRSEQYF	TGTGCCAGCAGTTCAACTAGGAGCGAGCAGTACTTC